This entry lists 7 T cell receptor beta chains sequenced from one sample in a study of T cells after yellow fever vaccination. TCRdb ran MiXCR on the 5' RACE reads and lists one entry per CDR3 protein. The data contain 4,000 to 5,000 distinct CDR3 sequences, around 8% of them seen just once; the ten biggest clones take up about three fifths. This specimen consisted of PBMCs, either bulk or a sorted T-cell subset (CD4+, CD8+, memory, or dextramer-sorted; not recorded which), obtained 45 days after the first yellow fever vaccination. The receptors stem from a young man who received the YFV17D yellow fever vaccine.

Ten or more counts support this clonotype. This sequence joins TRBV20-1 and TRBJ2-2; 7 bases match TRBD1. CDR3 length: 14 amino acids. Germline CDR1 DFQATT, CDR2 SNEGSKA (reference sequence). Losses at the gene ends were 5 bases for V and 1 base for J; bases not matched to a gene: 4. This CDR3 is CSAPRQGNTGELFF. In DNA, the CDR3 is TGCAGTGCTCCCCGACAGGGGAACACCGGGGAGCTGTTTTTT.

This clonotype was observed many times. The chain couples TRBV19 to TRBJ2-7; D may match TRBD1 or TRBD2 (5 bases each). CDR1 is LNHDA and CDR2 is SQIVND in the germline V gene (reference sequence). V dropped 3 bases and J dropped 4 bases, with 7 bases sitting between them. CDR3 length: 12 amino acids. The CDR3 bases are TGTGCCAGTAGTATGGGGGAGTACGAGCAGTACTTC. Protein sequence: CASSMGEYEQYF. The whole variable domain, remainder taken from reference TRBV19 and TRBJ2-7, is DGGITQSPKYLFRKEGQNVTLSCEQNLNHDAMYWYRQDPGQGLRLIYYSQIVNDFQKGDIAEGYSVSREKKESFPLTVTSAQKNPTAFYLCASSMGEYEQYFGPGTRLTVT.

At least ten counts were recorded for this clonotype. The chain combines TRBV7-2 with TRBJ1-6; 7 bases fit TRBD1. Per germline, CDR1 SGHTA and CDR2 FQGNSA. There are 15 residues in the CDR3. The J segment lost 3 bases and the V segment lost 5 bases, leaving 4 bases of the junction unmatched. This CDR3 reads CASSVGTVYNSPLHF. The CDR3, as DNA: TGTGCCAGCAGCGTAGGGACAGTCTATAATTCACCCCTCCACTTT.

This clonotype showed up many times. The rearrangement uses TRBV4-1 and TRBJ2-3; TRBD2 matches at 10 bases. The germline V gene has CDR1 MGHRA and CDR2 YSYEKL. This CDR3 has 17 amino acids. Losses at the gene ends were 4 bases for V and 6 bases for J; bases not matched to a gene: 13. CDR3 region: CASSPGERGGIGDTQYF. The CDR3, as DNA: TGCGCCAGCAGCCCAGGGGAGCGGGGGGGTATTGGGGATACGCAGTATTTT.

This clonotype has ten or more counts. The rearrangement links TRBV19 to TRBJ1-5, with a weak D call TRBD1 (5 bases). Trimming left V 7 bases short and J 9 bases short, with 19 bases between. CDR1 LNHDA and CDR2 SQIVND come from the germline V gene (reference sequence). This CDR3 contains 14 residues. CDR3 DNA: TGTGCCAGTAACAACCGGGGCCCGACATGGCCCCAGCATTTT. It specifies CASNNRGPTWPQHF.

A note on this clonotype: Just one base apart from a much larger clone, this may be a read error. The gene calls are TRBV5-1 and TRBJ1-2; the match to TRBD1 covers 8 bases. The CDR3 is 15 amino acids. Germline V gene sequence: CDR1 SGHRS, CDR2 YFSETQ. The CDR3 protein is CSSSLRQGPNYGYTF. The CDR3 bases are TGCTCCAGCAGCTTGCGACAGGGGCCCAACTATGGCTACACCTTC. Combining the CDR3 with reference TRBV5-1 and TRBJ1-2 gives the whole variable domain KAGVTQTPRYLIKTRGQQVTLSCSPISGHRSVSWYQQTPGQGLQFLFEYFSETQRNKGNFPGRFSGRQFSNSRSEMNVSTLELGDSALYLCSSSLRQGPNYGYTFGSGTRLTVV.

This clonotype was observed at least ten times. The chain is built from TRBV27 and TRBJ1-1; TRBD1 agrees at 7 bases. Germline CDR1 and CDR2: MNHEY and SMNVEV (reference sequence). The trim removed 3 bases at V and 4 bases at J, leaving 5 bases unmatched. This CDR3 has 14 residues. Here the CDR3 DNA reads TGTGCCAGCAGTTTTAGGGGGCCTGGCACTGAAGCTTTCTTT. Translating it yields CASSFRGPGTEAFF.